This T cell receptor (beta chain) was identified during a study of blood T cell repertoires in COVID-19. Study details: Researchers got acute and convalescent COVID-19 samples from the United States, Italy and Spain. PBMCs, B-cell-depleted T cells, or T cells were the source of the cDNA or gDNA that made up the material.

CDR3 length: 13 residues. Trimming removed 2 bases from V and 4 bases from J, with 7 bases in between. CDR1 and CDR2 from the germline V gene are SGHTA and FQGNSA. Source study methods: Scientists estimated how many nucleated cells there were by amplifying reference gene primers. Clones were sequenced by immunoSEQ multiplex PCR, and TCRdb holds only the in-frame ones, with some missing. The DNA was the basis for D and trimming; V, J and clone size are from that table. The table has fewer than 350,000 clones, approximately 88% seen once. Sequenced: peripheral blood. The TCR originated in a woman aged 25 to 39 with COVID-19, enrolled during active disease. V and J are TRBV7-2 and TRBJ2-3; the D gene is possibly TRBD2 (5 bases). CDR3 sequence (DNA): TGTGCCAGCAGCTTACTGCGGGCAGATACGCAGTATTTT. This sequence encodes CASSLLRADTQYF.